The clone carrying this T cell receptor beta chain was counted many times. Antigen specificity is unknown. V was pared by 3 bases and J by 3 bases, with 15 bases between. The CDR3 is 14 amino acids. In germline, CDR1 is DFQATT, CDR2 SNEGSKA (reference sequence). Each CDR3 protein gets one entry after TCRdb re-called the 5' RACE reads with MiXCR. The sample lists about 80,000 distinct CDR3 sequences, around 6% seen once, with 7.9% in the top ten. The data are from a study of neurological immune-mediated disorders. Study-wide findings and caveats: Multiple sclerosis, the disease with the least TCR clonal expansion, fell below healthy controls, whereas HTLV-1-associated myelopathy showed the most.

Noted time point: longitudinal time-point 2. The origin of this receptor is a woman aged 55-69 years with multiple sclerosis. The material sequenced was PBMCs. This chain connects TRBV20-1 to TRBJ2-7; D is unresolved. This CDR3 reads CSARDVVGSYEQYF. The CDR3 DNA reads as TGCAGTGCTAGGGACGTGGTAGGTAGCTACGAGCAGTACTTC.